This T cell receptor beta chain comes out of a study of T cell responses to AZD1222 COVID-19 vaccine. Measured with immunoSEQ multiplex PCR; TCRdb has only the in-frame clones, and not every one. There are about 140,000 clones in the sample; 75% to 90% occur only once, and about 1.5% lies in the top ten. Germline CDR1 SGHVS, CDR2 FQNEAQ. The CDR3 contains 15 residues. The V gene lost 7 bases and the J gene lost 5 bases, with 18 bases spanning the gap. The sequence was collected from an adult in good health. V is TRBV7-8 and J is TRBJ2-1; D perhaps matches TRBD2 (6 bases). Source: peripheral blood, taken on day 0 of AZD1222 vaccination. CDR3 in DNA: TGTGCCAGCATATTCGAGCGGGCTGGAGACAATGAGCAGTTCTTC. It translates to CASIFERAGDNEQFF.